This TCR beta chain was captured by sequencing in a study of blood T cells in healthy people across ages. Study-level points and caveats: More naive CD4+ cells and higher diversity marked long-lived donors relative to aged donors. TCR beta diversity, measured per million T cells, fell in a roughly linear way with age.

Using a J-beta primer mix together with a sample-barcoded 5' primer, a second PCR was run for roughly 6 to 12 cycles. Using its own MiXCR run on the 5' RACE reads, TCRdb lists one record per CDR3 protein. The table has around 800,000 distinct CDR3 sequences, 50% to 65% seen once. For this clonotype: Antigen unknown. The junction does not match germline at one end; this may be a read error.

The CDR3 has 17 residues. Germline loops: CDR1 DFQATT, CDR2 SNEGSKA (reference sequence). This receptor was obtained from a man aged 80 or over in good health. V gene TRBV20-1 combines with J gene TRBJ2-1; tentatively, D is TRBD1 or TRBD2 (10 bases each). The specimen was blood. CDR3 in amino acids: CGATGTGASGSWGEQFF. The CDR3 DNA is TGCGGTGCTACTGGGACAGGGGCTAGCGGGAGTTGGGGTGAGCAGTTCTTC.